One sample yielded the 24 T cell receptor beta chains listed below, sequenced in a study of shared clonotypes between healthy human individuals. Some clones are missing from TCRdb's copy, which holds only in-frame ones; the method was immunoSEQ multiplex PCR. Altogether roughly 200,000 clones are present, 66% being singletons, with the ten largest covering about 10%. Source material: memory CD4+ T cells sorted from blood. This sample's subset: CD45RA-negative fraction. The receptor set was obtained from a man aged 30-40 years in good health.

This rearrangement joins TRBV7-2 to TRBJ2-5; D gene ambiguous. Trimming shortened V by 1 base and J by 5 bases, and 17 bases separated the two germline ends. There are 16 residues in the CDR3. CDR1 SGHTA and CDR2 FQGNSA come from the germline V gene. The CDR3: CASSLEGKRVGETQYF. In DNA, the CDR3 is TGTGCCAGCAGCTTAGAGGGAAAAAGGGTAGGGGAGACCCAGTACTTC.

In its sample, this clone was seen a few times. The chain couples TRBV6-1 to TRBJ2-7, with D possibly TRBD2 on 6 matching bases. Germline assignment: CDR1 MNHNS and CDR2 SASEGT. V lost 11 bases and J 1 base, leaving 18 bases between the germline ends. CDR3 length equals 14 residues. CDR3 nucleotide sequence: TGTGCCTCACGCCGGGAGCAGGCTTCCTACGAGCAGTACTTC. Residues: CASRREQASYEQYF.

In its sample, this clone was seen a few times. V is TRBV11-2 and J is TRBJ1-3; TRBD1 is a possible D gene (5 bases). The CDR3 has 13 amino acids. Trimming stripped 3 bases from V and 7 bases from J, with 10 bases between. Germline V gives CDR1 SGHAT, CDR2 FQNNGV. The CDR3 DNA reads TGTGCCAGCAGCTTGGGGACCTTGAACACCATATATTTT. This translates into CASSLGTLNTIYF. The whole variable domain, remainder taken from reference TRBV11-2 and TRBJ1-3, is EAGVAQSPRYKIIEKRQSVAFWCNPISGHATLYWYQQILGQGPKLLIQFQNNGVVDDSQLPKDRFSAERLKGVDSTLKIQPAKLEDSAVYLCASSLGTLNTIYFGEGSWLTVV.

The gene calls are TRBV7-1 and TRBJ2-7, with D possibly being TRBD2 (5 bases). TRBV7-1 is recorded as an ORF, its role being uncertain. Trimming cost V 5 bases and J 2 bases, with 13 bases left between them. The CDR3 has 14 amino acids. The CDR3 reads CASSQRAAAYEQYF. The CDR3 coding sequence is TGTGCCAGCAGCCAGAGGGCGGCGGCCTACGAGCAGTACTTC.

The V and J genes are TRBV18 and TRBJ2-5; 12 nucleotides match TRBD2. V lost 5 bases to trimming and J lost 1 base; unmatched junction nucleotides: 5. From germline, CDR1 is KGHSH and CDR2 LQKENI. This CDR3 contains 16 residues. The CDR3: CASSIGLAGSQETQYF. The CDR3 DNA reads as TGTGCCAGCTCAATAGGACTAGCGGGATCCCAAGAGACCCAGTACTTC. Full variable domain (missing parts from reference TRBV18 and TRBJ2-5): NAGVMQNPRHLVRRRGQEARLRCSPMKGHSHVYWYRQLPEEGLKFMVYLQKENIIDESGMPKERFSAEFPKEGPSILRIQQVVRGDSAAYFCASSIGLAGSQETQYFGPGTRLLVL.

The V gene is TRBV28, the J gene TRBJ2-3, with 12 bases identical to TRBD2. V shed 7 bases, J shed 5 bases, and the junction held 7 bases outside the gene matches. The CDR3 loop spans 15 amino acids. Germline V lookup: CDR1 MDHEN, CDR2 SYDVKM. CDR3 region: CASNKLAGGIDTQYF. In DNA, the CDR3 is TGTGCCAGCAATAAACTAGCGGGAGGAATAGATACGCAGTATTTT.

V usage is TRBV27 and J usage is TRBJ2-3; unclear D gene. Germline values: CDR1 MNHEY, CDR2 SMNVEV (reference sequence). The CDR3 totals 12 residues. Trimming took off 3 bases at V and 11 bases at J, with 12 bases between the two ends. The CDR3 DNA reads as TGTGCCAGCAGTTTTTCCTGGGGTGGGCAGTATTTT. It codes for CASSFSWGGQYF.

This clone was counted at least ten times. The rearrangement joins TRBV2 to TRBJ1-4; D perhaps matches TRBD1 (5 bases). The CDR3 contains 15 residues. Germline assignment: CDR1 SNHLY and CDR2 FYNNEI. V lost 6 bases to trimming and J lost 6 bases, with 17 bases between them. Here the CDR3 reads CASSALGVRDEKLFF. DNA for the CDR3: TGTGCCAGCAGCGCCCTAGGGGTTCGGGATGAAAAACTGTTTTTT. The variable domain in full, with the rest retrieved from reference TRBV2 and TRBJ1-4, is EPEVTQTPSHQVTQMGQEVILRCVPISNHLYFYWYRQILGQKVEFLVSFYNNEISEKSEIFDDQFSVERPDGSNFTLKIRSTKLEDSAMYFCASSALGVRDEKLFFGSGTQLSVL.

The rearrangement joins TRBV9 to TRBJ2-3; no reliable D call. The CDR3 has 15 residues. V lost 2 bases and J lost 0, with 10 bases in between. CDR1 SGDLS and CDR2 YYNGEE come from the germline V gene. CDR3 nucleotide sequence: TGTGCCAGCAGCGTCGGGCAGATTAGCACAGATACGCAGTATTTT. Amino acid sequence: CASSVGQISTDTQYF.

The V gene is TRBV28, the J gene TRBJ2-3, with D unresolved. The CDR3 consists of 12 residues. The germline V gene has CDR1 MDHEN and CDR2 SYDVKM. V lost 3 bases and J lost 6, with 7 bases in between. Here the CDR3 DNA reads TGTGCCAGCAGTTTGCCCACGGATACGCAGTATTTT. This codes for CASSLPTDTQYF. Filled out from reference TRBV28 and TRBJ2-3, the complete variable domain reads DVKVTQSSRYLVKRTGEKVFLECVQDMDHENMFWYRQDPGLGLRLIYFSYDVKMKEKGDIPEGYSVSREKKERFSLILESASTNQTSMYLCASSLPTDTQYFGPGTRLTVL.

This clone was detected only once. This chain links TRBV25-1 with TRBJ2-3, with 7 bases identical to TRBD1. Germline trimming cut 6 bases from V and 14 bases from J; bases unmatched to any gene: 11. Germline CDR1 reads MGHDK; CDR2 reads SYGVNS. The CDR3 length is 12 residues. CDR3 nucleotides: TGTGCCAGCAGGAGCCCAGGGACAGTGGTGTATTTT. Encoded protein: CASRSPGTVVYF.

The chain couples TRBV7-9 to TRBJ2-1, with a possible D match to TRBD1 (6 bases). CDR1 is SEHNR, CDR2 FQNEAQ, per germline (reference sequence). The CDR3 consists of 15 residues. With 10 bases removed from V and 1 base from J, the gap between germline ends came to 17 bases. CDR3 DNA sequence: TGTGCCACCTATCTACAGGGTAGGTCCTACAATGAGCAGTTCTTC. It translates to CATYLQGRSYNEQFF.

The V call is TRBV28, the J call TRBJ1-5; 8 bases align to TRBD1. In germline, CDR1 is MDHEN, CDR2 SYDVKM. J was trimmed by 1 base and V by 5 bases; bases with no gene match: 7. This CDR3 contains 16 residues. CDR3 nucleotides: TGTGCCAGCAGTAGAAGGACAGGGCTCAGCAATCAGCCCCAGCATTTT. This sequence encodes CASSRRTGLSNQPQHF.

The V and J genes are TRBV5-1 and TRBJ2-3, with a possible D match to TRBD2 (6 bases). CDR1 is SGHRS and CDR2 is YFSETQ in the germline V gene. CDR3 length equals 15 residues. V lost 4 bases, J lost 2 bases, and 14 bases lay in between. For the CDR3, the DNA is TGCGCCAGCAGCGCCGGGACTTATCACACAGATACGCAGTATTTT. Its protein product is CASSAGTYHTDTQYF. The full variable domain, with the rest looked up from reference TRBV5-1 and TRBJ2-3, is KAGVTQTPRYLIKTRGQQVTLSCSPISGHRSVSWYQQTPGQGLQFLFEYFSETQRNKGNFPGRFSGRQFSNSRSEMNVSTLELGDSALYLCASSAGTYHTDTQYFGPGTRLTVL.

The chain uses TRBV6-1 and TRBJ2-4, with no clear D. The germline V gene encodes CDR1 MNHNS and CDR2 SASEGT. This CDR3 region has 12 residues. V was shortened by 4 bases and J by 8 bases, with 9 bases between the two germline ends. CDR3 loop: CASSAVGDIQYF. CDR3 nucleotides: TGTGCCAGCAGTGCGGTTGGAGACATTCAGTACTTC.

Ten or more counts support this clone. The CDR3 DNA follows: TGCGCCAGCAGAACCTCGGCGTGGACGGGAACATCCTACGAGCAGTACTTC. Residues: CASRTSAWTGTSYEQYF. J is TRBJ2-7 and V is TRBV5-1, with D tentatively TRBD2 (5 bases). CDR1 is SGHRS, CDR2 YFSETQ, per germline. The CDR3 spans 17 residues. V lost 5 bases and J 1 base, leaving 22 bases between the germline ends.

This clone has only one observation. The sample carries other DNA sequences with the same CDR3. The CDR3 nucleotides read TGTGCCAGCAGTTACTCCCAAGAGACCCAGTACTTC. This sequence encodes CASSYSQETQYF. This chain links TRBV6-6 with TRBJ2-5; D gene ambiguous. The V gene's germline CDR1 is MNHNY and CDR2 SVGAGI (reference sequence). The CDR3 has 12 amino acids. V lost 0 bases and J lost 1, with 0 bases in between.

The rearrangement joins TRBV18 to TRBJ2-3; D possibly corresponds to TRBD2 (6 bases). Trimming cost V 3 bases and J 1 base, with 11 bases left between them. From germline, CDR1 is KGHSH and CDR2 LQKENI. This CDR3 region has 15 residues. CDR3 protein: CASSPWDSGTDTQYF. CDR3 sequence (DNA): TGTGCCAGCTCACCGTGGGACTCAGGCACAGATACGCAGTATTTT.

The genes are TRBV10-1 and TRBJ2-1; tentative D call: TRBD1 (5 bases). Germline CDR1 and CDR2: WNHNN and SYGVQD (reference sequence). The CDR3 sequence is 17 residues long. V lost 3 bases to trimming and J lost 4 bases, with 19 bases between them. CDR3 coding DNA: TGCGCCAGCAGTGACCTTCTACCCGGTAGGGGTTACAATGAGCAGTTCTTC. This encodes CASSDLLPGRGYNEQFF.

The chain uses TRBV5-1 and TRBJ1-1; the D gene is possibly TRBD1 (5 bases). CDR1 is SGHRS and CDR2 is YFSETQ in the germline V gene. Trimming took off 0 bases at V and 4 bases at J, with 13 bases between the two ends. This CDR3 spans 15 amino acids. CDR3 in DNA: TGCGCCAGCAGCTTGGAGGGGCCCCGAGGCACTGAAGCTTTCTTT. It yields the protein CASSLEGPRGTEAFF.

The gene calls are TRBV5-1 and TRBJ1-1; D unclear. Trimming shortened V by 4 bases and J by 5 bases, and 12 bases separated the two germline ends. This CDR3 has 13 amino acids. Germline CDR1 and CDR2: SGHRS and YFSETQ. The CDR3 sequence is CASSPGFATEAFF. Here the CDR3 DNA reads TGCGCCAGCAGCCCCGGTTTTGCAACTGAAGCTTTCTTT.

This clone showed up many times. At the DNA level, this CDR3 is encoded by other sequences in the same sample as well. The CDR3 sequence: CASSLERAYEQYF. CDR3 DNA sequence: TGCGCCAGCAGCTTGGAACGAGCCTACGAGCAGTACTTC. The J gene is TRBJ2-7, the V gene TRBV5-1; no clear D. V was cut by 0 bases and J by 2 bases, with 6 bases left in between. This CDR3 comprises 13 residues. Germline V gene lookup returns CDR1 SGHRS and CDR2 YFSETQ.

This clone appeared a few times. The same CDR3 also results from other DNA sequences found in this sample. The genes are TRBV29-1 and TRBJ2-3, with TRBD2 as a possible D gene (7 bases). CDR3 size: 14 residues. V was shortened by 1 base and J by 4 bases, with 12 bases between the two germline ends. Germline V CDR1 and CDR2: SQVTM, ANQGSEA. The CDR3 is CSVEGGRGADTQYF. CDR3 coding DNA: TGCAGCGTTGAAGGTGGGAGGGGGGCAGATACGCAGTATTTT.

V and J are TRBV9 and TRBJ2-1; 12 bases match TRBD2. The CDR3 is 16 amino acids. Germline trimming cut 4 bases from V and 6 bases from J; bases unmatched to any gene: 8. CDR1 SGDLS and CDR2 YYNGEE come from the germline V gene. CDR3 in DNA: TGTGCCAGCAGCAAAGAGACTAGCGGGAGCCGCAATGAGCAGTTCTTC. Amino acids: CASSKETSGSRNEQFF. Based on the CDR3 plus reference TRBV9 and TRBJ2-1, the full variable domain is DSGVTQTPKHLITATGQRVTLRCSPRSGDLSVYWYQQSLDQGLQFLIQYYNGEERAKGNILERFSAQQFPDLHSELNLSSLELGDSALYFCASSKETSGSRNEQFFGPGTRLTVL.